This TCR beta chain was sequenced in a study of blood T cells in healthy people across ages. Germline V gene sequence: CDR1 LNHDA, CDR2 SQIVND (reference sequence). Trimming cost V 7 bases and J 3 bases; bases outside gene matches: 9. This CDR3 spans 15 amino acids. Next came a second PCR, run for about 6 to 12 cycles, which used a sample-barcoded 5' primer along with a J-beta primer mix. TCRdb passed the 5' RACE reads through MiXCR, listing each CDR3 protein once. In the table there are roughly 1,500,000 distinct CDR3 sequences, about 35% of which are singletons. A single count supports this clonotype.

This clonotype originated in a woman aged 25 to 45 in good health. This chain connects TRBV19 to TRBJ2-1, with TRBD1 matching 7 bases. Sequencing was carried out using blood. CDR3 nucleotide sequence: TGTGCCAGTACCGAGGGGGCCCCGGGCTACAATGAGCAGTTCTTC. Protein sequence: CASTEGAPGYNEQFF.